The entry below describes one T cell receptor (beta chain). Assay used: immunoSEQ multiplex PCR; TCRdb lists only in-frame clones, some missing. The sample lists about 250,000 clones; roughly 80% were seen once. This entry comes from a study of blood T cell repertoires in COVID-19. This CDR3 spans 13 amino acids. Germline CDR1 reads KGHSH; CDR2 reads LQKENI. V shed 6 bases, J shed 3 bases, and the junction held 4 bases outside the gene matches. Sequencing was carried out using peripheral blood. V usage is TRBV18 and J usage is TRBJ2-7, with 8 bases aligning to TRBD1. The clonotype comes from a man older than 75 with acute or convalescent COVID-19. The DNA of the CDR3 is TGTGCCAGCTCCGACAGGGGAATCTACGAGCAGTACTTC. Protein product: CASSDRGIYEQYF.